This T cell receptor beta chain emerged from a study of beta chain features in type 1 diabetes. Across the study: Sorted cells numbering over 95,000,000 were examined across all samples.

This clone was observed a few times. The germline CDR1 and CDR2 sequences are SEHNR and FQNEAQ (reference sequence). The V gene end was trimmed by 5 bases and the J gene end by 8 bases; junction bases not matched to a gene: 9. There are 17 residues in the CDR3. Every bit of the isolated RNA underwent reverse transcription, so sequencing read expressed TCRB transcripts. TCRdb's copy holds only in-frame clones and misses some; the assay was immunoSEQ multiplex PCR. This sample has under 500,000 clones, with approximately 28% found just once. The rearrangement links TRBV7-9 to TRBJ2-1; 16 bases are shared with TRBD2. What was sequenced was naive CD4+ T cells from blood. The TCR was taken from a man aged 18 to 30 in good health. CDR3 residues: CASSMGLAGGRMDEQFF. For the CDR3, the DNA is TGTGCCAGCAGCATGGGACTAGCGGGAGGGAGAATGGATGAGCAGTTCTTC.